Listed below are T cell receptor beta chains from one sample, sequenced in a study of identical twins. TCRdb reprocessed the 5' RACE reads with MiXCR, giving one entry per CDR3 protein. The table has about 530,000 distinct CDR3 sequences, more than 20% seen once. The sample also formed part of further work on yellow fever vaccine responses in identical twins.

The sample was CD4+ T cells sorted from blood. All receptors come from a young woman in good health. CDR3s include the opening cysteine and the closing phenylalanine or tryptophan. The D gene is left open where the match is weak. Expanded clones are given a class, and other clones once, few, many or no size at all.

abundance | d_gene | j_gene | v_gene | len | CDR3nt | CDR3aa
. | . | TRBJ2-7 | TRBV2 | 13 | TGTGCCAGCAATAGGGGAGGTACCCACGAGCAGTACTTC | CASNRGGTHEQYF
few | . | TRBJ2-2 | TRBV7-6 | 16 | TGTGCCAGCAGCATCATAGTTCACGAATTCACCGGGGAGCTGTTTTTT | CASSIIVHEFTGELFF
. | . | TRBJ2-3 | TRBV11-2 | 16 | TGTGCCAGCAGCTTAGCCGTTTACCCTAGCACAGATACGCAGTATTTT | CASSLAVYPSTDTQYF
. | . | TRBJ2-4 | TRBV10-3 | 12 | TGTGCCACCAGGGACAATGAGAACATTCAGTACTTC | CATRDNENIQYF
many | TRBD2 | TRBJ2-1 | TRBV11-1 | 18 | TGTGCCAGCAGCTCACGGGGACTAGCGGGAGATAGTTACAATGAGCAGTTCTTC | CASSSRGLAGDSYNEQFF
once | . | TRBJ2-7 | TRBV28 | 14 | TGTGCCAGCAGTTTGGCCAGGGGGGTTTACGAGCAGTACTTC | CASSLARGVYEQYF
. | . | TRBJ2-7 | TRBV28 | 14 | TGTGCCAGCAGTTTCACAGGGTTTGGGTACGAGCAGTACTTC | CASSFTGFGYEQYF
. | . | TRBJ1-3 | TRBV28 | 12 | TGTGCCAGCGGACGGCCTGGAAACACCATATATTTT | CASGRPGNTIYF
few | . | TRBJ2-7 | TRBV6-1 | 11 | TGTGCCAGCAGTGAGCGGGCCGAGCAGTACTTC | CASSERAEQYF
. | . | TRBJ2-2 | TRBV12-3/TRBV12-4 | 12 | TGTGCCAGCAGCCGGTGGGCCGGGGAGCTGTTTTTT | CASSRWAGELFF
. | TRBD1 | TRBJ2-1 | TRBV13 | 16 | TGTGCCAGCAGCTCCCTCGGACAGGGGCGGGCCAATGAGCAGTTCTTC | CASSSLGQGRANEQFF
. | . | TRBJ2-1 | TRBV3-1 | 14 | TGTGCCAGCTGCGATTGTGCGGGTGCCCTCTGTGGGTTCTTC | CASCDCAGALCGFF
. | . | TRBJ1-5 | TRBV5-1 | 17 | TGCGCCAGCAGCTTGGACCCGACAGGTGTACGGAATCAGCCCCAGCATTTT | CASSLDPTGVRNQPQHF
. | . | TRBJ2-5 | TRBV4-1 | 15 | TGCGCCAGCAGCCAAGATCCGGCCTACCAAGAGACCCAGTACTTC | CASSQDPAYQETQYF
few | . | TRBJ2-3 | TRBV10-3 | 15 | TGTGCCATCAGTGTCCGGGGAGCTAGCACAGATACGCAGTATTTT | CAISVRGASTDTQYF
few | TRBD1 | TRBJ1-1 | TRBV28 | 14 | TGTGCCAGCAGGACAGGGTTTTTGAACACTGAAGCTTTCTTT | CASRTGFLNTEAFF
few | . | TRBJ2-1 | TRBV25-1 | 11 | TGTGCCAGCAGTGGAAGAAAAGAGCAGTTCTTC | CASSGRKEQFF
few | . | TRBJ2-3 | TRBV10-2 | 12 | TGCGCCAGCAGTGTGATGGCAGATACGCAGTATTTT | CASSVMADTQYF
few | . | TRBJ2-5 | TRBV29-1 | 22 | TGCAGCGTTGAAGGTCGAGAAAGGGGGCCTGAAACAAGGCGGGATGGTGACGAGACCCAGTACTTC | CSVEGRERGPETRRDGDETQYF
. | TRBD2 | TRBJ2-1 | TRBV11-2 | 14 | TGTGCCACCGGAGAGCGGGAGCCTCCGGGGGAGCAGTTCTTC | CATGEREPPGEQFF
. | . | TRBJ2-1 | TRBV29-1 | 13 | TGCAGCGCCACGGGGGATTTAAGCAATGAGCAGTTCTTC | CSATGDLSNEQFF
. | TRBD2 | TRBJ2-2 | TRBV27 | 13 | TGTGCCAGCCGACTAGCGGGAACCGGGGAGCTGTTTTTT | CASRLAGTGELFF
few | . | TRBJ2-1 | TRBV12-3/TRBV12-4 | 14 | TGTGCCAGCAGTTTAGGGAGACTAGTTAGGACACAGTTCTTC | CASSLGRLVRTQFF
. | TRBD1 | TRBJ1-2 | TRBV29-1 | 13 | TGCAGCGTTAAGACAGGGGCAAACTATGGCTACACCTTC | CSVKTGANYGYTF
. | TRBD1 | TRBJ1-6 | TRBV12-3/TRBV12-4 | 14 | TGTGCCAGCACCCGTACAGGGGATCCTTCATCCCTCCACTTT | CASTRTGDPSSLHF
few | TRBD2 | TRBJ2-1 | TRBV10-3 | 17 | TGTGCCATCAGTGAGAGGGCTAGCGGGGGCGTGTACAATGAGCAGTTCTTC | CAISERASGGVYNEQFF
few | . | TRBJ2-6 | TRBV20-1 | 16 | TGCAGTGCTATTGGAGGGACAGCGACTGGGGCCAACGTCCTGACTTTC | CSAIGGTATGANVLTF
. | . | TRBJ2-1 | TRBV18 | 15 | TGTGCCAGCTCACTAGGGCGAAATCTGTACAATGAGCAGTTCTTC | CASSLGRNLYNEQFF
few | . | TRBJ1-2 | TRBV12-5 | 15 | TGTGCTAGTGGTTTACAAGACAGGATCGGCTATGGCTACACCTTC | CASGLQDRIGYGYTF
. | . | TRBJ2-7 | TRBV2 | 14 | TGTGCCAGCAGTAACAGGTTACAACCCTACGAGCAGTACTTC | CASSNRLQPYEQYF
. | TRBD2 | TRBJ2-3 | TRBV20-1 | 17 | TGCAGTGCTAGCTATCCGGGGGGAACTACTAGCACAGATACGCAGTATTTT | CSASYPGGTTSTDTQYF
few | TRBD1 | TRBJ2-1 | TRBV12-3/TRBV12-4 | 16 | TGTGCCAGCAGTTTACTCCAGGGACAGGGCAACAATGAGCAGTTCTTC | CASSLLQGQGNNEQFF
few | . | TRBJ1-1 | TRBV4-2 | 16 | TGTGCCAGCAGCCCCACGGGGGGTGGGATGAACACTGAAGCTTTCTTT | CASSPTGGGMNTEAFF
few | . | TRBJ2-1 | TRBV12-3/TRBV12-4 | 15 | TGTGCCAGCAGTTTTCGCAGCAGCTCCTACAATGAGCAGTTCTTC | CASSFRSSSYNEQFF
. | . | TRBJ2-3 | TRBV5-1 | 15 | TGCGCCAGCAGCCGGAGTAGCGGCGACACAGATACGCAGTATTTT | CASSRSSGDTDTQYF
. | . | TRBJ2-1 | TRBV4-2 | 14 | TGTGCCAGCAGCCAAGATATTGAACCCAGTGAGCAGTTCTTC | CASSQDIEPSEQFF
few | . | TRBJ2-4 | TRBV25-1 | 15 | TGTGCCAGCAGTGACCGGGGAACAGCCAAAAACATTCAGTACTTC | CASSDRGTAKNIQYF
. | TRBD1 | TRBJ2-3 | TRBV6-1 | 15 | TGTGCCAGCGGATCAGACAGGGCTAGCACAGATACGCAGTATTTT | CASGSDRASTDTQYF
. | TRBD1 | TRBJ1-1 | TRBV12-5 | 14 | TGTGCTAGTGGTAAGGGACAGACGAACACTGAAGCTTTCTTT | CASGKGQTNTEAFF
many | . | TRBJ1-3 | TRBV4-1 | 14 | TGCGCCAGCAGCCCCCTCAGTTTTGGAAACACCATATATTTT | CASSPLSFGNTIYF
. | . | TRBJ2-2 | TRBV29-1 | 14 | TGCAGCGTTGAAGATCATAGGAACACCGGGGAGCTGTTTTTT | CSVEDHRNTGELFF
. | TRBD1 | TRBJ1-5 | TRBV6-1 | 14 | TGTGCCAGCAGTACAGACAGGGTCCGGCAGCCCCAGCATTTT | CASSTDRVRQPQHF
few | . | TRBJ2-4 | TRBV12-3/TRBV12-4 | 15 | TGTGCCAGCAACCGGGGCCGGACTCCACAAAACATTCAGTACTTC | CASNRGRTPQNIQYF
. | TRBD1 | TRBJ2-1 | TRBV10-3 | 15 | TGTGCCATCAGTGAGTCAGGGGGCCCTTTCAATGAGCAGTTCTTC | CAISESGGPFNEQFF
. | TRBD1 | TRBJ1-1 | TRBV5-1 | 13 | TGCGCCAGCAGACTGACAGGGGGCACTGAAGCTTTCTTT | CASRLTGGTEAFF
. | TRBD1 | TRBJ1-2 | TRBV2 | 15 | TGTGCCAGCAGAGGACAGGGTTTATACCACTATGGCTACACCTTC | CASRGQGLYHYGYTF
few | . | TRBJ1-4 | TRBV28 | 14 | TGTGCCAGCGCCCCAGGGCCTCTCAATGAAAAACTGTTTTTT | CASAPGPLNEKLFF
few | . | TRBJ2-5 | TRBV6-1 | 15 | TGTGCCAGCACCATGGGGGGACCCTCCGCCGGGACCCAGTACTTC | CASTMGGPSAGTQYF
few | . | TRBJ2-4 | TRBV6-1 | 13 | TGTGCCAGCAGCACAGGGTCCAAAAACATTCAGTACTTC | CASSTGSKNIQYF
. | TRBD1 | TRBJ2-2 | TRBV12-3/TRBV12-4 | 15 | TGTGCCAGCAACACTGGACAGGGGGCGACCGGGGAGCTGTTTTTT | CASNTGQGATGELFF